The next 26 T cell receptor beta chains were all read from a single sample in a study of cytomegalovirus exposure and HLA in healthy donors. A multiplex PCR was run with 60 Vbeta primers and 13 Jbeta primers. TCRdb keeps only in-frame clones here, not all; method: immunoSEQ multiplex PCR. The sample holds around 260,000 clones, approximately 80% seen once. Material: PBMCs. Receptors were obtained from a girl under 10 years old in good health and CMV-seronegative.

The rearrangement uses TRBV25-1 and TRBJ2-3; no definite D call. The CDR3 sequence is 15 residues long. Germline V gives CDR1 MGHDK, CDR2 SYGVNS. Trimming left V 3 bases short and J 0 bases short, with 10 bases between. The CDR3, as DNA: TGTGCCAGCAGTGATGCGGCTAGAAGCACAGATACGCAGTATTTT. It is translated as CASSDAARSTDTQYF.

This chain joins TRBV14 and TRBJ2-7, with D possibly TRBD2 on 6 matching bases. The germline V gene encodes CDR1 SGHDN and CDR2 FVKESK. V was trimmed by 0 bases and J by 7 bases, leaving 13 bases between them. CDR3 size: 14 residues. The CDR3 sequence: CASSQEVYGREQYF. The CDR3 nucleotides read TGTGCCAGCAGCCAAGAAGTTTACGGGAGAGAGCAGTACTTC.

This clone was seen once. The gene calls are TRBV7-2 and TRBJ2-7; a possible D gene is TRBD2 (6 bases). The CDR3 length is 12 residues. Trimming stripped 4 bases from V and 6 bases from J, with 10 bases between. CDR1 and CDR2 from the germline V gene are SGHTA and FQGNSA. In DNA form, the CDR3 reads TGTGCCAGCAGCTGGACCGGGGGCGAGCAGTACTTC. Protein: CASSWTGGEQYF.

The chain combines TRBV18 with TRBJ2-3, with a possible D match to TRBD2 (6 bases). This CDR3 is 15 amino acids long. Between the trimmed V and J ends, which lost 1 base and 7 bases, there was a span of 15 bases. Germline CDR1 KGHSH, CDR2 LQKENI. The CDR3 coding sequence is TGTGCCAGCTCACCACTGTCGGGGGAGGAGTATACGCAGTATTTT. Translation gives CASSPLSGEEYTQYF.

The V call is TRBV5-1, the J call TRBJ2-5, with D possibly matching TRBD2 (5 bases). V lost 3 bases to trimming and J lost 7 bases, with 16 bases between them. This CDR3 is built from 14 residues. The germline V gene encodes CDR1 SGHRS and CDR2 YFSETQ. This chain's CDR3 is CASSYASDGGTQYF. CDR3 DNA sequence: TGCGCCAGCAGCTATGCATCAGACGGAGGGACCCAGTACTTC.

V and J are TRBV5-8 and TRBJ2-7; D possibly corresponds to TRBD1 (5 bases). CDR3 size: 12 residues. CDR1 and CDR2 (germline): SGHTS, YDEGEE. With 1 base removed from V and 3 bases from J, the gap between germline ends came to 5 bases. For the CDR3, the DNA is TGTGCCAGCAGCTTGAGGGGCTACGAGCAGTACTTC. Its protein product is CASSLRGYEQYF.

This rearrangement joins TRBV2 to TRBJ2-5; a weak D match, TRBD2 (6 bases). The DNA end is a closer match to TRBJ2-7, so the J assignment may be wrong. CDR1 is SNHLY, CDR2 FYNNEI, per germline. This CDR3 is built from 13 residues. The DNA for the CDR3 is TGTGCCAGCGGGGGGATTACGGACTACGAGCAGTACTTC. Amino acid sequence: CASGGITDYEQYF.

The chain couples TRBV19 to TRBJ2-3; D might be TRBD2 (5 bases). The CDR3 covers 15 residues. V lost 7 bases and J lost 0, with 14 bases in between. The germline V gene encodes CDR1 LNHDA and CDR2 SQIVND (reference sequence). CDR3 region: CASNSMSGSTDTQYF. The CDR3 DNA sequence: TGTGCCAGTAATTCGATGTCGGGGAGCACAGATACGCAGTATTTT.

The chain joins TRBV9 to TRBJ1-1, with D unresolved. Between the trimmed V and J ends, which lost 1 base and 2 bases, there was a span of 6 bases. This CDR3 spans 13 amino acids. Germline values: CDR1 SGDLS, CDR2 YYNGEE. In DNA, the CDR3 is TGTGCCAGCAGCGTAAGCGGAAACACTGAAGCTTTCTTT. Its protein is CASSVSGNTEAFF.

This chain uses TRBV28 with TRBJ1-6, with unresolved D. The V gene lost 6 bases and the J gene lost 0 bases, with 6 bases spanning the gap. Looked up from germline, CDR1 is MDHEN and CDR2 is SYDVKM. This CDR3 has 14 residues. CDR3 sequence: CASRESSYNSPLHF. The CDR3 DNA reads TGTGCCAGCAGAGAGAGCTCCTATAATTCACCCCTCCACTTT.

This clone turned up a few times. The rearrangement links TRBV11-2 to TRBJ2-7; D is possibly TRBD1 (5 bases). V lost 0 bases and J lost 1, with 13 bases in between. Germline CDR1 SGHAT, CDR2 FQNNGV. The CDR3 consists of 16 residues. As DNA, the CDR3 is TGTGCCAGCAGCTTAGAATATGGGAACAGGTCCTACGAGCAGTACTTC. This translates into CASSLEYGNRSYEQYF.

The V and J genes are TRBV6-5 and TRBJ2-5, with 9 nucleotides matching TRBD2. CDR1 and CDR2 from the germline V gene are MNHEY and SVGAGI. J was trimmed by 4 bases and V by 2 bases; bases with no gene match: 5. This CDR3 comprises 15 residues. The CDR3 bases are TGTGCCAGCAGTTACGCAGCGGGGGGTGGAGAGACCCAGTACTTC. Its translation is CASSYAAGGGETQYF.

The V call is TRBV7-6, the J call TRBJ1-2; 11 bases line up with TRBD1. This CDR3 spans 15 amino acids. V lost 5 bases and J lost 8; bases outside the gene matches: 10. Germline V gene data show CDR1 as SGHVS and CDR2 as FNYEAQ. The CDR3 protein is CASSHKIGTGGGYTF. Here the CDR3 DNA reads TGTGCCAGCAGCCATAAAATCGGGACAGGGGGAGGCTACACCTTC.

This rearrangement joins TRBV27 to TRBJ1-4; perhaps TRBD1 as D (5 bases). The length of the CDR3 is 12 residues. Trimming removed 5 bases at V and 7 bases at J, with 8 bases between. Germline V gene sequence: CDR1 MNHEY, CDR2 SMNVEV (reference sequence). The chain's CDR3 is CASSITGEKLFF. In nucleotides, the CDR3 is TGTGCCAGCAGTATAACAGGTGAAAAACTGTTTTTT.

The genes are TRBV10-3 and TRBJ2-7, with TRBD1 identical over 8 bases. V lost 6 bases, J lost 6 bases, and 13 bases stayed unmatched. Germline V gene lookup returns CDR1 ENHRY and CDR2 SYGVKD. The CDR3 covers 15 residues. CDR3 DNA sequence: TGTGCCATCAGGGTAACCGGGACAGGTGAGAGCGAGCAGTACTTC. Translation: CAIRVTGTGESEQYF.

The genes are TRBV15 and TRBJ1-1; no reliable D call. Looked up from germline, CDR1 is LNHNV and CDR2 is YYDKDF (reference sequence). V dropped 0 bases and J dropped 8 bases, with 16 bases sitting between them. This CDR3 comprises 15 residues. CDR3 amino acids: CATSRENLAGLEAFF. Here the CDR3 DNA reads TGTGCCACCAGCAGAGAAAACCTCGCAGGACTCGAAGCTTTCTTT.

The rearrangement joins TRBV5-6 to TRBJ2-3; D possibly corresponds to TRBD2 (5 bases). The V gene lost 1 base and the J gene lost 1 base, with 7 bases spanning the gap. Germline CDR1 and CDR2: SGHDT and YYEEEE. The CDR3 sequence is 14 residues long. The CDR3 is CASSLWRGTDTQYF. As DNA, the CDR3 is TGTGCCAGCAGCTTGTGGCGGGGCACAGATACGCAGTATTTT.

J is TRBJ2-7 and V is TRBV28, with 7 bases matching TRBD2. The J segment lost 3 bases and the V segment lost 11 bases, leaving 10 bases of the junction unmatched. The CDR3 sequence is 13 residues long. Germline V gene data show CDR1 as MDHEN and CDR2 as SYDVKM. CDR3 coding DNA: TGTGCCGGCACTACGGGGGGTAACTACGAGCAGTACTTC. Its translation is CAGTTGGNYEQYF. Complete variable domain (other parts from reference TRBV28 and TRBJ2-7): DVKVTQSSRYLVKRTGEKVFLECVQDMDHENMFWYRQDPGLGLRLIYFSYDVKMKEKGDIPEGYSVSREKKERFSLILESASTNQTSMYLCAGTTGGNYEQYFGPGTRLTVT.

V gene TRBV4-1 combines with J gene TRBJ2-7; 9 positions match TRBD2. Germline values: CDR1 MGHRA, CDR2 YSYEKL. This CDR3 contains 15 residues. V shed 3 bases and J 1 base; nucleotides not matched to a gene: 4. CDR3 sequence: CASSQRSGSSYEQYF. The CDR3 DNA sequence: TGCGCCAGCAGCCAGCGTAGCGGGAGTTCCTACGAGCAGTACTTC.

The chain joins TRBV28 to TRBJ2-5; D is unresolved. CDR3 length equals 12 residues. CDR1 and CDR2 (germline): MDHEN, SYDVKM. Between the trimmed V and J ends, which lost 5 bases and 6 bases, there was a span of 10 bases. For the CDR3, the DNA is TGTGCCAGCAGTATGGTATACAAGACCCAGTACTTC. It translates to CASSMVYKTQYF.

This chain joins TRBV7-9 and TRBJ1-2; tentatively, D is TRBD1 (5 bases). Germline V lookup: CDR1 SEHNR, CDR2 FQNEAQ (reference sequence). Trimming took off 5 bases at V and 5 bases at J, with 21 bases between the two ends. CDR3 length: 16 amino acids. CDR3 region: CASSPAFGAQIYGYTF. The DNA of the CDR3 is TGTGCCAGCAGCCCAGCTTTTGGGGCCCAGATATATGGCTACACCTTC.

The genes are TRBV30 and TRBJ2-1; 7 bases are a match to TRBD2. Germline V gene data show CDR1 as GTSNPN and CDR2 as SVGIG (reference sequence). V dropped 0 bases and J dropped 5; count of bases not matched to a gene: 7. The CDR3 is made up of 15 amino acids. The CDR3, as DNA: TGTGCCTGGAGTGTAGGAGCGGGACTCAACAATGAGCAGTTCTTC. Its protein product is CAWSVGAGLNNEQFF.

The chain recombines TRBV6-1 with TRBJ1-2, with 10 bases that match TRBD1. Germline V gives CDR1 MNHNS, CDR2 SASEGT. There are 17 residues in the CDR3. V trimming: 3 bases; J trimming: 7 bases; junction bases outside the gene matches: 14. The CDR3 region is CASSDNRDRGGSFGYTF. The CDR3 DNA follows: TGTGCCAGCAGTGACAACCGGGACAGGGGCGGTAGTTTTGGCTACACCTTC.

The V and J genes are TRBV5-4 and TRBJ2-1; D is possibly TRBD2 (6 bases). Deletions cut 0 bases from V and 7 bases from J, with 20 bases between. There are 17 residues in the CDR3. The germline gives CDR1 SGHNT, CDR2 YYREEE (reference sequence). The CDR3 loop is CASSLVLLATGINEQFF. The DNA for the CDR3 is TGTGCCAGCAGCTTGGTACTCCTAGCGACGGGGATAAATGAGCAGTTCTTC.

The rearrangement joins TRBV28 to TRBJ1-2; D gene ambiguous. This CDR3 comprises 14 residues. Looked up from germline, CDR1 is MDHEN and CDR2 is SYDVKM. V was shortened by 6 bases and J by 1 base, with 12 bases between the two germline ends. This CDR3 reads CASSQDRDNYGYTF. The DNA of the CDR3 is TGTGCCAGCAGCCAAGACCGGGATAACTATGGCTACACCTTC.

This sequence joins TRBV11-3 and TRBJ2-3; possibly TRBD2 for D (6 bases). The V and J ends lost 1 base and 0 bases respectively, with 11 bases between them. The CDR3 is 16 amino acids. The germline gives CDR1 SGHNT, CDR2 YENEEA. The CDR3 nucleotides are TGTGCCAGCAGCTTAGGCGGCGGGGCAAGCACAGATACGCAGTATTTT. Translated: CASSLGGGASTDTQYF.